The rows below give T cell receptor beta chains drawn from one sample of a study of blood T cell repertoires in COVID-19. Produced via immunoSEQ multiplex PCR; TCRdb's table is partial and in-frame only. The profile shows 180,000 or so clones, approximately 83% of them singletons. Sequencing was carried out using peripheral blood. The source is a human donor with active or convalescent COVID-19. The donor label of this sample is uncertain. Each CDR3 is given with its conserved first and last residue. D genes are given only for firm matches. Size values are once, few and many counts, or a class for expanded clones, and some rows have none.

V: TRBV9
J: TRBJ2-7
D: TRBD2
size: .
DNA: TGTGCCAGCAGTCCGGCCTGGCTAGCGGGCTACGAGCAGTACTTC
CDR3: CASSPAWLAGYEQYF

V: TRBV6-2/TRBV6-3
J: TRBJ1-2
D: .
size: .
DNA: TGTGCCAGCAGTTACGCCTCCGGGACACCGAGGGGCTACACCTTC
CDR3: CASSYASGTPRGYTF

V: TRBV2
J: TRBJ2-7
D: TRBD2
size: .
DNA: TGTGCCAGCAGTTCCCCTCACGATAGGCTAGCGGACTACGAGCAGTACTTC
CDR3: CASSSPHDRLADYEQYF

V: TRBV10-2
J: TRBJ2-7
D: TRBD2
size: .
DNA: TGCGCGACTGGCCTAGCGGGGTCCTACGAGCAGTACTTC
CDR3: CATGLAGSYEQYF

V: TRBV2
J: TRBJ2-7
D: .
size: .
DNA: TGTGCCAGTGAAAGGATCGGGGAAGGGGAGCAGTACTTC
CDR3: CASERIGEGEQYF

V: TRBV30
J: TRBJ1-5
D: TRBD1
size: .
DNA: TGTGCCTGGAGTCTTACAGGGGGCAATCAGCCCCAGCATTTT
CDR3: CAWSLTGGNQPQHF

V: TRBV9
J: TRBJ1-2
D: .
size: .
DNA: TGTGCCAGCAGCGCAGGGATTGGCTATGGCTACACCTTC
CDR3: CASSAGIGYGYTF

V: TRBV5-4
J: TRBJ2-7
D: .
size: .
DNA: TGTGCCAGCAGCCTGGACGGTTACGAGCAGTACTTC
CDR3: CASSLDGYEQYF

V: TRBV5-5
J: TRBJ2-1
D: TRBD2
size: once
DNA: TGTGCCAGCAGCTTGGGGTTTTTAGCGGGAGGGGGCCACAATGAGCAGTTCTTC
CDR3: CASSLGFLAGGGHNEQFF

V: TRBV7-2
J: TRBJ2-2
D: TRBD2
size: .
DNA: TGTGCCAGCAGCCCCGGGACTAGTTACGGGGAGCTGTTTTTT
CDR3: CASSPGTSYGELFF

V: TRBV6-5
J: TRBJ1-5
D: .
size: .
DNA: TGTGCCAGCAGCCGGACACAAATGGGCCAGCCCCAGCATTTT
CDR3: CASSRTQMGQPQHF

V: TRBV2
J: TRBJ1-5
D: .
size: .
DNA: TGTGCCAGCAGTGAAGTCCTCTATAGCAATCAGCCCCAGCATTTT
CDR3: CASSEVLYSNQPQHF

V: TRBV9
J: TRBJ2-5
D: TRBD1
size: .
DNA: TGTGCCAGCAGCGCCCGGACAGGGACAGAGACCCAGTACTTC
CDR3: CASSARTGTETQYF

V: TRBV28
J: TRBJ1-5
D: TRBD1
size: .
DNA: TGTGCCAGCGATACAGGGGGGAGGACCCAGCATTTT
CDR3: CASDTGGRTQHF

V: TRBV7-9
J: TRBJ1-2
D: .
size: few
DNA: TGTGCCAGCAGCCTAGACACGTCTAACTATGGCTACACCTTC
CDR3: CASSLDTSNYGYTF

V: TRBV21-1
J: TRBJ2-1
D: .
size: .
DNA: .
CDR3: CASSHTVVGTGIYNEQFF

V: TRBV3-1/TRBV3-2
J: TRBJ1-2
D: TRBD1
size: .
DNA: TGTGCCAGCAGCCAACTGAAGACAGGGGAATATGGCTACACCTTC
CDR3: CASSQLKTGEYGYTF

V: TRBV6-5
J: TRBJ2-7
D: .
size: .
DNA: TGTGCCAGCAGACCCGGGGGCGGGGGCTACGAGCAGTACTTC
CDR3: CASRPGGGGYEQYF

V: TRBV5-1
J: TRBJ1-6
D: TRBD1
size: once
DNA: TGCGCCAGCAGCTTTGGCAGGGGGCAATCACCCCTCCACTTT
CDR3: CASSFGRGQSPLHF

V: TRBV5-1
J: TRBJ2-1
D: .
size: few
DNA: TGCGCCAGCAGCTTGGACCAGGTCCAAAATGAGCAGTTCTTC
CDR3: CASSLDQVQNEQFF

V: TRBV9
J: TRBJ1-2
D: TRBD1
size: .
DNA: TGTGCCAGCAGCATACGAGGGACAGGGGGTTTATATGGCTACACCTTC
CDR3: CASSIRGTGGLYGYTF

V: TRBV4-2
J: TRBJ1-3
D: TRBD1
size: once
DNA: TGTGCCAGCAGCCACCCCACGGACAGGAGCTCTGGAAACACCATATATTTT
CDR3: CASSHPTDRSSGNTIYF

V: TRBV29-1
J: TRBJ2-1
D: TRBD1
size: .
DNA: TGCAGCCTTCTCAGGGGGAATGTGGGTCCTGAGCAGTTCTTC
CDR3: CSLLRGNVGPEQFF

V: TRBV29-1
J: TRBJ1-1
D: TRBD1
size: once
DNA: TGCAGCGTAGTTGGGACAGGGGGCACTGAAGCTTTCTTT
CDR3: CSVVGTGGTEAFF

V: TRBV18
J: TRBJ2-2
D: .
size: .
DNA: TGTGCCAGCTCACACAGCGGGGAGCTGTTTTTT
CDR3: CASSHSGELFF

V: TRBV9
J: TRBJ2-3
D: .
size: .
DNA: TGTGCCAGCAGCCCCCGACTAGAAGATACGCAGTATTTT
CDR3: CASSPRLEDTQYF

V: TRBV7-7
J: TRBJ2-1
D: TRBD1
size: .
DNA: TGTGCCAGCAGCGAGGGACAGAACAATGAGCAGTTCTTC
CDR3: CASSEGQNNEQFF

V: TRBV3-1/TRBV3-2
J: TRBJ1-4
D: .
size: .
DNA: TGTGCCAGCAGCCAAAGCAGGGCCTTTGCAACTAATGAAAAACTGTTTTTT
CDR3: CASSQSRAFATNEKLFF

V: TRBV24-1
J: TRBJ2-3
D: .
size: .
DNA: TGTGCCACCAGTGATTTTACCGGGGTGGGCACAGATACGCAGTATTTT
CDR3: CATSDFTGVGTDTQYF

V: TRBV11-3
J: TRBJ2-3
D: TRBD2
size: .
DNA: TGTGCCAGCAGCTTAGAGGGTAGCGGGATGACAGATACGCAGTATTTT
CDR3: CASSLEGSGMTDTQYF

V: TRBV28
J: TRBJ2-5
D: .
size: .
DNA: TGTGCCAGCAGTTTATACACCCAAGAGACCCAGTACTTC
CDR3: CASSLYTQETQYF

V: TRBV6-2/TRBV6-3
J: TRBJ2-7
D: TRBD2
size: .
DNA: TGTGCCAGCAGTTACTCAGCGGGGCCCTACGAGCAGTACTTC
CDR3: CASSYSAGPYEQYF

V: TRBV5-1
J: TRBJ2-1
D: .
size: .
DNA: TGCGCCAGCAGCTCGAGCTCCTACAATGAGCAGTTCTTC
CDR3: CASSSSSYNEQFF

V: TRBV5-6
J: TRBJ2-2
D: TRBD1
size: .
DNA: TGTGCCAGCAGACTTGGGACAGGGAACACCGGGGAGCTGTTTTTT
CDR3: CASRLGTGNTGELFF

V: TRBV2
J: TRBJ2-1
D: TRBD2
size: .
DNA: TGTGCCAGCAGTGAAGGTAGCGGGCAAGGCAATGAGCAGTTCTTC
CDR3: CASSEGSGQGNEQFF

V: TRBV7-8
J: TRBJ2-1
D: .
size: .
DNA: TGTGCCAGCAGTGTGGTGGGCTACTCCTACAATGAGCAGTTCTTC
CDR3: CASSVVGYSYNEQFF

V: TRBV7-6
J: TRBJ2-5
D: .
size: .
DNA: TGTGCCAGCAACGAAGACGTAGGCGGGGAGACCCAGTACTTC
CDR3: CASNEDVGGETQYF

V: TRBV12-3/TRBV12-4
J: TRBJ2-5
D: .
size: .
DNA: TGTGCCAGCAGTTTAAAAGGGGGAGAGACCCAGTACTTC
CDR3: CASSLKGGETQYF

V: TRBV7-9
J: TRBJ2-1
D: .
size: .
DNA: TGTGCCAGCAGCTTAGGGGCAAACAATGAGCAGTTCTTC
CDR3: CASSLGANNEQFF

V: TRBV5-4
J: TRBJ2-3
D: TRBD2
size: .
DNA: TGTGCCAGCAGCTTGGAGGGACTAGCGACAGATACGCAGTATTTT
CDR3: CASSLEGLATDTQYF

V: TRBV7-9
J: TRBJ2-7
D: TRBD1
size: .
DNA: TGTGCCAGCAGCGCACCGGGACAGCCCTACGAGCAGTACTTC
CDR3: CASSAPGQPYEQYF

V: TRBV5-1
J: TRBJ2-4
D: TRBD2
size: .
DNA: TGCGCCAGCAGCTTGGTTTACGGCCCTAGCGGGTCGAGTGGGAACATTCAGTACTTC
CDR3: CASSLVYGPSGSSGNIQYF

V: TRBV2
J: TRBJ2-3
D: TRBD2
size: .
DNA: TGTGCCAGCACCCGCGGGACTAGGGGCACAGATACGCAGTATTTT
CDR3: CASTRGTRGTDTQYF

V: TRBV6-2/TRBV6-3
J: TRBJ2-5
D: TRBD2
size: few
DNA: TGTGCCAGCAGTTACAGCGCGGGGGGATCTGAGACCCAGTACTTC
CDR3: CASSYSAGGSETQYF

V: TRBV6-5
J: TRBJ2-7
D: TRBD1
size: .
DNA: TGTGCCAGCACCATAGGACAGGGGTGGGGCGAGCAGTACTTC
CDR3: CASTIGQGWGEQYF

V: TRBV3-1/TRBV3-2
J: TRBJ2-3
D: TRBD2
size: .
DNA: TGTGCCAGCAGCCAAGCTAGCGGGGGGTTGGCAGATACGCAGTATTTT
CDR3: CASSQASGGLADTQYF

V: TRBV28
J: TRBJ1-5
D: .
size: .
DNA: TGTGCCAGCAGTTTAGGGCTAAATAGCAATCAGCCCCAGCATTTT
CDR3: CASSLGLNSNQPQHF

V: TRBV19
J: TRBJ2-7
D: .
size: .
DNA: TGTGCCAGTAGTATATCCGTGGGGCCATACGAGCAGTACTTC
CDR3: CASSISVGPYEQYF

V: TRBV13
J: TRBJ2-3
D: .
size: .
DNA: TGTGCCAGCAGTCCGGACCCAGGGCTGACAGATACGCAGTATTTT
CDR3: CASSPDPGLTDTQYF

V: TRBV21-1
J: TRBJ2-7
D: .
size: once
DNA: TGTGCCAGCAGCAAAGGGGGACTAGCGGGATCCTCCTACGAGCAGTACTTC
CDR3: CASSKGGLAGSSYEQYF

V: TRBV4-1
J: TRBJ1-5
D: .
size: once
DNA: TGCGCCAGCAGCCAAATCGGTGTCAATCAGCCCCAGCATTTT
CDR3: CASSQIGVNQPQHF